This T cell receptor beta chain was documented in a study of CD8 T cells in ankylosing spondylitis. General study points: Apparently characteristic of ankylosing spondylitis blood was a TCR beta motif (under ten highly homologous variants). Clones linked to disease, bearing a CD8+ phenotype, were relatively rare in peripheral blood.

This clonotype was seen repeatedly, ten times or more. Its antigen is unknown. TCRdb called the 5' RACE reads again in MiXCR, with one record for every CDR3 protein. The sample includes 200,000 to 300,000 distinct CDR3 sequences, approximately 9% of them seen just once. The CDR3 covers 16 residues. In germline, CDR1 is LNHDA, CDR2 SQIVND (reference sequence). V lost 5 bases to trimming and J lost 4 bases; unmatched junction nucleotides: 11. The genes are TRBV19 and TRBJ1-2; the match to TRBD1 covers 9 bases. Sequencing was performed on blood, either unsorted or a sorted T cell fraction (not recorded which). This TCR was sampled from a male donor with ankylosing spondylitis or in good health (not recorded which). Here the CDR3 DNA reads TGTGCCAGTAGTTCCCGGGACAGGGTGCCTCTCTATGGCTACACCTTC. Its protein product is CASSSRDRVPLYGYTF. Full variable domain (rest looked up from reference TRBV19 and TRBJ1-2): DGGITQSPKYLFRKEGQNVTLSCEQNLNHDAMYWYRQDPGQGLRLIYYSQIVNDFQKGDIAEGYSVSREKKESFPLTVTSAQKNPTAFYLCASSSRDRVPLYGYTFGSGTRLTVV.